A single T cell receptor beta chain is shown here with its context. Its antigen remains unidentified. This specimen comes from a study of blood T cells in healthy people across ages. Study information: T cells yielded about one barcoded beta molecule per two cells through template switching.

Next came a second PCR, run for about 7 to 12 cycles, which used a sample-barcoded 5' primer along with a J-beta primer mix. One entry per CDR3 protein, called by TCRdb with MiXCR from the 5' RACE reads. Here the sample spans some 1.8 million distinct CDR3 sequences, roughly two fifths being singletons. The V gene end was trimmed by 4 bases and the J gene end by 5 bases; junction bases not matched to a gene: 14. The CDR3 loop spans 17 amino acids. CDR1 and CDR2 (germline): SGHVS, FQNEAQ. Findings of the study overall: It was held that diversity estimates obtained from one million T cells represented underestimates. Diversity was higher, and naive CD4+ cells more numerous, in long-lived donors than in aged donors.

Every sample gave at least 6 micrograms of total RNA when it was extracted. This clonotype was obtained from a human donor in good health. The rearrangement uses TRBV7-8 and TRBJ2-1, with TRBD2 identical over 7 bases. Sequencing was carried out using blood. The CDR3 region has the DNA TGTGCCAGCAGCTCCTACCGACTAGCTTTAGGGGACAATGAGCAGTTCTTC. Residues: CASSSYRLALGDNEQFF.